The clone carrying this TCR beta chain was picked up a small number of times. Antigen specificity is unknown. Peripheral blood from each donor was collected in a volume of 9.5 to 10 milliliters. Extracted total RNA amounted to at least 5.5 micrograms for each sample. Alongside a J-beta primer mix, a sample-barcoded 5' primer served in a second PCR lasting 7 to 11 cycles. TCRdb recomputed calls from the 5' RACE reads with MiXCR, one row per CDR3 protein. The sample includes about 680,000 distinct CDR3 sequences, 49% of them seen just once. The CDR3 covers 14 residues. Germline values: CDR1 DFQATT, CDR2 SNEGSKA (reference sequence). V trimming: 3 bases; J trimming: 4 bases; junction bases outside the gene matches: 7. These data belong to a study of blood T cells in healthy people across ages. General study points: Versus aged donors, long-lived donors had higher diversity and more naive CD4+ cells.

This sequence joins TRBV20-1 and TRBJ2-7; TRBD2 matches at 9 bases. The sequence came from a woman between 55 and 75 years old in good health. What was sequenced was blood. CDR3 in amino acids: CSARSASGMYEQYF. DNA for the CDR3: TGCAGTGCTAGGAGTGCTAGCGGGATGTACGAGCAGTACTTC.